Given below is one T cell receptor beta chain in context. The antigen is not known. This entry is derived from a study of CD8+ T cells in alopecia areata. Study outcomes and limitations: Sharing of TCRs across patients appeared less clear than in mice, possibly for HLA-related reasons. Among the cells sequenced in scalp samples are also the resident alphabeta T cells of normal skin.

Extraction of RNA preceded its reverse transcription into cDNA, which served as the sequencing template. Libraries were prepared by immunoSEQ multiplex PCR; TCRdb keeps only in-frame clonotypes and omits some of them. The table lists 120,000 or so clones, less than 50% of them singletons. The junction had 3 bases not matched to a gene; V was cut back by 3 bases and J by 3 bases. The CDR3 has 14 amino acids. The germline V gene has CDR1 SQVTM and CDR2 ANQGSEA. The sequencing sample was made of NKG2D-low CD8+ T cells sorted from blood. The TCR comes from a human donor with alopecia areata. The chain recombines TRBV29-1 with TRBJ2-7; 12 nucleotides agree with TRBD2. The CDR3 region has the DNA TGCAGCGTTGACGAGACTAGCGGGGGCTACGAGCAGTACTTC. Its translation is CSVDETSGGYEQYF.